One sample yielded the 24 T cell receptor beta chains listed below, sequenced in a study of vaccination and CD4 T cells after COVID-19 (dated 2022 in TCRdb). Antigens of these TCRs are unknown. The treatment or condition label, read with the paper, signifies: roughly 11-day PBMC culture with coronavirus spike peptide pools or control peptides (ViraFEST assay). The protocol used for the library was PCR. TCRdb lists the instrument as Illumina iSeq 100. DNA from cultured CD4+ T cells underwent TCR sequencing with the Oncomine TCR Beta short-read assay at the Johns Hopkins FTIC core. TCRdb reworked the public reads: Q25 trimming with fastp, MiXCR clone assembly, productive beta chains retained. Identical CDR3 protein sequences are pooled into one entry, listed with their most common genes and DNA. The sample table shows about 14,000 distinct CDR3 sequences, and roughly 27% are seen once. Over 15% of the sample lies in the top ten.

The source material was CD4+ T cells from blood, cultured in vitro, sampled before SARS-CoV-2 vaccination. The receptors shown here come from a human donor who received a COVID-19 vaccine.

The V call is TRBV11-3, the J call TRBJ2-5; 13 nucleotides align to TRBD2. With V trimmed by 1 base and J by 3 bases, 2 bases remained unmatched. Germline values: CDR1 SGHNT, CDR2 YENEEA. The CDR3 runs to 16 residues. DNA of the CDR3: TGTGCCAGCAGCTTAGGACTAGCGGGGGGCGAAGAGACCCAGTACTTC. Protein: CASSLGLAGGEETQYF. Supplemented by reference TRBV11-3 and TRBJ2-5, the full variable domain reads EAGVVQSPRYKIIEKKQPVAFWCNPISGHNTLYWYLQNLGQGPELLIRYENEEAVDDSQLPKDRFSAERLKGVDSTLKIQPAELGDSAVYLCASSLGLAGGEETQYFGPGTRLLVL.

This clonotype has more than one count but fewer than ten. The rearrangement joins TRBV12-3 or TRBV12-4 to TRBJ1-6; 7 bases are shared with TRBD1. This CDR3 has 15 residues. With V trimmed by 6 bases and J by 5 bases, 7 bases remained unmatched. CDR3 DNA: TGTGCCAGCAGGACGACCGGGACAGATAATTCACCCCTCCACTTT. Its translation: CASRTTGTDNSPLHF.

By share, this clonotype ranks as medium-sized. J is TRBJ2-7 and V is TRBV6-1, with TRBD2 matching over 11 bases. Germline V gene data show CDR1 as MNHNS and CDR2 as SASEGT. With 1 base clipped from V and 2 bases from J, the junction kept 1 base outside the gene matches. The CDR3 extends over 15 amino acids. In DNA, the CDR3 is TGTGCCAGCAGTGAAGTGGGACTAGCGGCCTACGAGCAGTACTTC. It is translated as CASSEVGLAAYEQYF.

The chain employs TRBV7-2 and TRBJ2-2; unclear D gene. V shed 5 bases and J shed 1 base, with 8 bases lying between them. The V gene's germline CDR1 is SGHTA and CDR2 FQGNSA. The CDR3 loop spans 14 amino acids. The CDR3 DNA sequence: TGTGCCAGCAGCCGCGACTGGAACACCGGGGAGCTGTTTTTT. Translated: CASSRDWNTGELFF.

The genes are TRBV2 and TRBJ1-2; D is ambiguous. The CDR3 consists of 14 residues. V gave up 4 bases and J gave up 3 bases, with 12 bases separating them. Looked up from germline, CDR1 is SNHLY and CDR2 is FYNNEI. CDR3 amino acids: CASSGQLFYYGYTF. Written as DNA, the CDR3 is TGTGCCAGCAGTGGGCAGTTATTTTACTATGGCTACACCTTC.

This rearrangement joins TRBV20-1 to TRBJ1-2; the match to TRBD1 covers 9 bases. CDR3 size: 14 residues. V trimming: 6 bases; J trimming: 6 bases; junction bases outside the gene matches: 11. Per the germline V gene, CDR1 is DFQATT and CDR2 is SNEGSKA (reference sequence). CDR3 sequence (DNA): TGCAGTGCGACAGCCGGACAGGGGAGGGATGGCTACACCTTC. Its protein is CSATAGQGRDGYTF.

The chain employs TRBV20-1 and TRBJ2-7, with a possible D match to TRBD1 (5 bases). The CDR3 consists of 14 residues. Looked up from germline, CDR1 is DFQATT and CDR2 is SNEGSKA (reference sequence). Between the trimmed V and J ends, which lost 4 bases and 6 bases, there was a span of 19 bases. The CDR3 coding sequence is TGCAGTGCTATCTTAGCCCCCTTGGGGCGCGAGCAGTACTTC. This sequence encodes CSAILAPLGREQYF.

This clonotype is medium-sized within its sample. This sequence joins TRBV20-1 and TRBJ1-4, with D tentatively TRBD1 (5 bases). Germline V gives CDR1 DFQATT, CDR2 SNEGSKA (reference sequence). The ends were cut back, 0 bases at V and 3 bases at J, with 14 bases in the middle. This CDR3 is built from 16 residues. CDR3 region: CSARDPSTASNEKLFF. CDR3 DNA sequence: TGCAGTGCTAGAGATCCCTCGACAGCCTCTAATGAAAAACTGTTTTTT.

This clonotype was seen a few times. V and J are TRBV7-2 and TRBJ2-1; perhaps TRBD1 as D (6 bases). There are 15 residues in the CDR3. With 3 bases removed from V and 3 bases from J, the gap between germline ends came to 12 bases. The germline CDR1 and CDR2 sequences are SGHTA and FQGNSA. DNA for the CDR3: TGTGCCAGCAGCTTGGCAGGGGCACTCTACAATGAGCAGTTCTTC. As protein: CASSLAGALYNEQFF.

The rearrangement links TRBV25-1 to TRBJ2-5; D may be TRBD1 (6 bases). Germline-derived CDR1 and CDR2 are MGHDK and SYGVNS. Trimming shortened V by 0 bases and J by 5 bases, and 13 bases separated the two germline ends. This CDR3 comprises 15 residues. The DNA for the CDR3 is TGTGCCAGCAGTGAATACAGGGGATCCGGGGAGACCCAGTACTTC. Protein product: CASSEYRGSGETQYF.

This clonotype was detected a few times. This chain uses TRBV6-5 with TRBJ2-5; tentative D call: TRBD2 (6 bases). With 2 bases removed from V and 1 base from J, the gap between germline ends came to 14 bases. The CDR3 runs to 16 residues. Germline lookup yields CDR1 MNHEY and CDR2 SVGAGI. The CDR3 coding sequence is TGTGCCAGCAGTTACCCCGTCTTGGGAGGCCAAGAGACCCAGTACTTC. It specifies CASSYPVLGGQETQYF.

The chain employs TRBV20-1 and TRBJ2-1, with a possible D match to TRBD2 (7 bases). The ends were cut back, 4 bases at V and 5 bases at J, with 24 bases in the middle. The germline CDR1 and CDR2 sequences are DFQATT and SNEGSKA (reference sequence). The CDR3 runs 17 residues. Written as DNA, the CDR3 is TGCAGTGCTATTGGTTTCGCGGGGGCTGGGCTCCACAATGAGCAGTTCTTC. It specifies CSAIGFAGAGLHNEQFF.

This clonotype has only a few counts. The V call is TRBV7-8, the J call TRBJ2-1, with 9 bases that match TRBD1. The CDR3 loop spans 15 amino acids. Germline CDR1 and CDR2: SGHVS and FQNEAQ. V was pared by 6 bases and J by 3 bases, with 6 bases of the junction left unmatched. The CDR3 sequence: CASRPGQGFYNEQFF. In DNA, the CDR3 is TGTGCCAGCAGACCGGGACAGGGTTTCTACAATGAGCAGTTCTTC.

There are a few counts of this clonotype. The V call is TRBV27, the J call TRBJ2-2; 11 bases are shared with TRBD2. J lost 4 bases, V lost 5 bases, and 3 bases had no gene match. This CDR3 spans 15 amino acids. Germline loops: CDR1 MNHEY, CDR2 SMNVEV (reference sequence). The CDR3 protein is CASSRLAGFTGELFF. Written as DNA, the CDR3 is TGTGCCAGCAGTCGACTAGCGGGGTTCACCGGGGAGCTGTTTTTT.

The sample holds a few counts of this clonotype. The chain combines TRBV29-1 with TRBJ1-1, with 8 bases identical to TRBD1. V gave up 6 bases and J gave up 1 base; unmatched junction bases: 4. The V gene's germline CDR1 is SQVTM and CDR2 ANQGSEA. This CDR3 has 13 residues. The CDR3 DNA is TGCAGCGTGCGGACAGGGCCGAACACTGAAGCTTTCTTT. As protein: CSVRTGPNTEAFF.

This clonotype was seen a few times. The rearrangement links TRBV7-3 to TRBJ2-2; D not resolved. Germline CDR1 is SGHTA and CDR2 is FQGTGA. V lost 5 bases and J 0 bases, leaving 13 bases between the germline ends. This CDR3 region has 16 residues. The CDR3 nucleotides read TGTGCCAGCAGCCCAACAGCTACTGCGAACACCGGGGAGCTGTTTTTT. Amino acid sequence: CASSPTATANTGELFF. The entire variable domain, with the rest obtained from reference TRBV7-3 and TRBJ2-2, is as follows: GAGVSQTPSNKVTEKGKYVELRCDPISGHTALYWYRQSLGQGPEFLIYFQGTGAADDSGLPNDRFFAVRPEGSVSTLKIQRTERGDSAVYLCASSPTATANTGELFFGEGSRLTVL.

The chain employs TRBV18 and TRBJ2-1; 7 bases fit TRBD2. V lost 0 bases, J lost 12 bases, and 5 bases stayed unmatched. The CDR3 totals 13 residues. The germline V gene has CDR1 KGHSH and CDR2 LQKENI. The CDR3: CASSPPDTGGQFF. Here the CDR3 DNA reads TGTGCCAGCTCACCACCGGATACGGGGGGGCAGTTCTTC.

This clonotype has a handful of counts. The gene calls are TRBV30 and TRBJ1-2, with D hard to call. Germline CDR1 reads GTSNPN; CDR2 reads SVGIG (reference sequence). The CDR3 is made up of 11 amino acids. Written as DNA, the CDR3 is TGTGCAGCGACCATACTCTATGGCTACACCTTC. Amino acid sequence: CAATILYGYTF.

This clonotype has only a few counts. The chain has TRBV21-1 and TRBJ1-5; the D segment call TRBD1 is taken from the table without a DNA check. TRBV21-1 is an annotated pseudogene. The CDR3 has 15 amino acids. The CDR3 bases are TGTGCCAGCAGCGCTATCCGGGGCCGTAATCAGCCCCAGCATTTT. Protein sequence: CASSAIRGRNQPQHF.

Turning to this clonotype: Because it lacks the conserved phenylalanine or tryptophan at the end, this CDR3 is likely a read error. The DNA is left out, because the CDR3 cannot be placed on it with certainty; the CDR3 is given as TCRdb lists it. The gene calls are TRBV15 and TRBJ2-5; TRBD1, as called in the table, went unchecked against the DNA. The CDR3 contains 14 residues when both ends are counted. Germline lookup yields CDR1 LNHNV and CDR2 YYDKDF (reference sequence). CDR3 region: CATSRGGTTRDPVL.

This clonotype was observed a handful of times. The rearrangement joins TRBV19 to TRBJ2-1; D perhaps matches TRBD1 (6 bases). The CDR3 has 13 amino acids. The V end was cut by 3 bases, the J end by 8 bases, with 11 bases between. Germline V gene lookup returns CDR1 LNHDA and CDR2 SQIVND (reference sequence). The chain's CDR3 is CASSMGRGDEQFF. The DNA of the CDR3 is TGTGCCAGTAGTATGGGCAGGGGAGATGAGCAGTTCTTC.

This clonotype has just a few counts. The V and J genes are TRBV20-1 and TRBJ2-5; 7 bases are shared with TRBD1. This CDR3 spans 12 amino acids. Germline assignment: CDR1 DFQATT and CDR2 SNEGSKA (reference sequence). The ends lost 6 bases at V and 2 bases at J; junction bases unmatched: 3. The CDR3 spells CSAQGQQETQYF. The CDR3 DNA reads TGCAGTGCGCAGGGACAGCAAGAGACCCAGTACTTC.

This clonotype is large by share. The CDR3 sequence: CASRGRPGGAFF. In DNA form, the CDR3 reads TGTGCCAGCAGAGGAAGACCGGGGGGAGCTTTCTTT. This rearrangement joins TRBV27 to TRBJ1-1, with D perhaps TRBD1 (5 bases). The V end was cut by 6 bases, the J end by 10 bases, with 15 bases between. Germline V gene data show CDR1 as MNHEY and CDR2 as SMNVEV (reference sequence). The CDR3 runs to 12 residues.

V is TRBV21-1 and J is TRBJ2-1; the D segment call TRBD1 is taken from the table without a DNA check. TRBV21-1 is a documented pseudogene. The CDR3 is made up of 17 amino acids. The CDR3 DNA reads TGTGCCAGCAGCAAATGCTCCGACAGGGCGTGTTTCAATGAGCAGTTCTTC. Residues: CASSKCSDRACFNEQFF.